Following are 19 T cell receptor beta chains from one sample sequenced in a study of beta chain features in type 1 diabetes. Expressed TCRB transcripts were sequenced because the isolated RNA had all been reverse transcribed beforehand. Profiled with immunoSEQ multiplex PCR; TCRdb holds only in-frame clones, not every one. The sample yields fewer than 250,000 clones, roughly 70% seen once. Sequencing used naive CD4+ T cells from blood. Receptors originate from a man aged 25-45 years in good health.

The chain links TRBV28 to TRBJ2-5, with D unclear. CDR3 length equals 14 residues. V lost 2 bases to trimming and J lost 1 base, with 8 bases between them. In germline, CDR1 is MDHEN, CDR2 SYDVKM. This chain's CDR3 is CASSLGDFQETQYF. The DNA for the CDR3 is TGTGCCAGCAGTTTAGGCGATTTCCAAGAGACCCAGTACTTC.

J is TRBJ2-1 and V is TRBV11-2, with 8 bases identical to TRBD2. After removal of 0 bases from V and 10 bases from J, the junction contained 11 bases not matched to a gene. The CDR3 contains 16 residues. Germline CDR1 is SGHAT and CDR2 is FQNNGV. The CDR3 loop is CASSLDRRGANVEQFF. Here the CDR3 DNA reads TGTGCCAGCAGCTTAGATCGGCGGGGGGCCAACGTCGAGCAGTTCTTC.

In this sample, this clone turned up a few times. The V call is TRBV30, the J call TRBJ2-7; D is uncertain. V lost 0 bases and J 2 bases, leaving 8 bases between the germline ends. This CDR3 contains 13 residues. Germline V gene data show CDR1 as GTSNPN and CDR2 as SVGIG (reference sequence). The CDR3 DNA is TGTGCCTGGAGTGTACACGGACCCTACGAGCAGTACTTC. Amino acid sequence: CAWSVHGPYEQYF.

This clone has just one count. CDR3 nucleotides: TGTGCCAGCAGCTTAACGGGGGTTGAGCAGTTCTTC. This sequence encodes CASSLTGVEQFF. The chain couples TRBV7-2 to TRBJ2-1, with D perhaps TRBD2 (6 bases). Germline V gene data show CDR1 as SGHTA and CDR2 as FQGNSA. The CDR3 is 12 residues long. V lost 2 bases, J lost 9 bases, and 8 bases lay in between.

The chain carries TRBV5-1 and TRBJ2-1, with 7 bases lining up with TRBD2. This CDR3 contains 12 residues. The V segment lost 2 bases and the J segment 8 bases; nucleotides outside the gene matches: 1. The germline gives CDR1 SGHRS, CDR2 YFSETQ. As DNA, the CDR3 is TGCGCCAGCAGCTTTGGACTAGATGAGCAGTTCTTC. Translation: CASSFGLDEQFF. Complete variable domain (other parts from reference TRBV5-1 and TRBJ2-1): KAGVTQTPRYLIKTRGQQVTLSCSPISGHRSVSWYQQTPGQGLQFLFEYFSETQRNKGNFPGRFSGRQFSNSRSEMNVSTLELGDSALYLCASSFGLDEQFFGPGTRLTVL.

The CDR3 loop is CASSVAGRQETQYF. The CDR3 region has the DNA TGTGCCAGCAGCGTGGCCGGGAGGCAAGAGACCCAGTACTTC. The chain carries TRBV9 and TRBJ2-5; 7 bases map to TRBD2. Germline CDR1 SGDLS, CDR2 YYNGEE. Germline trimming cut 2 bases from V and 2 bases from J; bases unmatched to any gene: 3. The CDR3 is 14 amino acids.

The chain couples TRBV5-4 to TRBJ2-6, with D unclear. This CDR3 has 13 amino acids. Trimming pared 4 bases from V and 0 bases from J, leaving 2 bases between. CDR1 SGHNT and CDR2 YYREEE come from the germline V gene (reference sequence). CDR3 amino acids: CASSLSGANVLTF. The CDR3 bases are TGTGCCAGCAGCCTCTCTGGGGCCAACGTCCTGACTTTC.

Comment on this clone: Other DNA sequences within the sample encode an identical CDR3. This sequence joins TRBV29-1 and TRBJ2-7, with D uncertain. V shed 5 bases and J shed 0 bases, with 8 bases lying between them. Germline V lookup: CDR1 SQVTM, CDR2 ANQGSEA. The CDR3 spans 12 residues. The CDR3 reads CSVTDGSYEQYF. CDR3 nucleotide sequence: TGCAGCGTTACAGACGGCTCCTACGAGCAGTACTTC.

The chain employs TRBV19 and TRBJ2-7; 8 bases fit TRBD1. Germline V gene sequence: CDR1 LNHDA, CDR2 SQIVND (reference sequence). V dropped 9 bases and J dropped 5; count of bases not matched to a gene: 3. The CDR3 consists of 11 residues. CDR3 in DNA: TGTGCCAGAGGACAGGGTGACGAGCAGTACTTC. Translated: CARGQGDEQYF.

CDR3 loop: CAWSVSSKNIQYF. The CDR3 DNA is TGTGCCTGGAGTGTATCCTCCAAAAACATTCAGTACTTC. The chain links TRBV30 to TRBJ2-4; D gene uncertain. This CDR3 is built from 13 residues. Germline loops: CDR1 GTSNPN, CDR2 SVGIG (reference sequence). The V and J ends lost 0 bases and 2 bases respectively, with 5 bases between them.

V gene TRBV5-4 combines with J gene TRBJ2-5; 9 positions match TRBD2. This CDR3 contains 14 residues. Germline CDR1 is SGHNT and CDR2 is YYREEE (reference sequence). The V and J ends lost 3 bases and 4 bases, in that order; junction bases with no gene match: 4. The CDR3 loop reads CASSSGLARETQYF. The CDR3 DNA reads as TGTGCCAGCAGCTCGGGACTAGCTAGAGAGACCCAGTACTTC.

The rearrangement links TRBV7-9 to TRBJ2-1; TRBD2 matches at 7 bases. Germline CDR1 and CDR2: SEHNR and FQNEAQ (reference sequence). The CDR3 loop spans 13 amino acids. J lost 9 bases, V lost 6 bases, and 8 bases had no gene match. This CDR3 reads CASRRAGSSEQFF. CDR3 DNA: TGTGCCAGCAGAAGAGCGGGGAGCAGTGAGCAGTTCTTC.

The CDR3 here is CASRVASGPNEQFF. The CDR3 DNA follows: TGTGCCAGCAGAGTGGCTAGCGGGCCGAATGAGCAGTTCTTC. The chain joins TRBV5-6 to TRBJ2-1, with 8 nucleotides matching TRBD2. CDR1 is SGHDT and CDR2 is YYEEEE in the germline V gene. Germline trimming cut 5 bases from V and 7 bases from J; bases unmatched to any gene: 8. The length of the CDR3 is 14 residues.

The chain joins TRBV12-5 to TRBJ2-1; 13 bases align to TRBD2. Germline lookup yields CDR1 LGHNT and CDR2 FRNRAP. The CDR3 has 15 residues. V shed 5 bases, J shed 6 bases, and the junction held 4 bases outside the gene matches. CDR3 sequence: CASGQGLAGSNEQFF. The CDR3 DNA follows: TGTGCTAGTGGTCAGGGACTAGCGGGGAGCAATGAGCAGTTCTTC.

The V gene is TRBV9, the J gene TRBJ2-1, with TRBD2 identical over 8 bases. Germline-derived CDR1 and CDR2 are SGDLS and YYNGEE. The CDR3 covers 14 residues. The V gene end was trimmed by 5 bases and the J gene end by 7 bases; junction bases not matched to a gene: 8. The CDR3 DNA is TGTGCCAGCAGGAAGACTAGCGAGGGTAATGAGCAGTTCTTC. It yields the protein CASRKTSEGNEQFF.

The rearrangement uses TRBV30 and TRBJ2-6; D unresolved. V was shortened by 0 bases and J by 0 bases, with 12 bases between the two germline ends. Germline loops: CDR1 GTSNPN, CDR2 SVGIG (reference sequence). This CDR3 contains 17 residues. The CDR3 DNA reads TGTGCCTGGAGTGTTTCCCTCAGGAACTCTGGGGCCAACGTCCTGACTTTC. It is translated as CAWSVSLRNSGANVLTF.

This sequence joins TRBV30 and TRBJ1-1, with D maybe TRBD1 (5 bases). The V end was cut by 0 bases, the J end by 5 bases, with 13 bases between. This CDR3 has 14 amino acids. CDR1 and CDR2 (germline): GTSNPN, SVGIG (reference sequence). CDR3 bases: TGTGCCTGGAGTGTACTCGGGGGAAGGACTGAAGCTTTCTTT. It translates to CAWSVLGGRTEAFF.

The chain couples TRBV5-6 to TRBJ1-1; 8 positions match TRBD1. CDR3 length: 16 amino acids. Germline-derived CDR1 and CDR2 are SGHDT and YYEEEE. V was clipped by 5 bases and J by 5 bases; unmatched bases: 14. CDR3 nucleotide sequence: TGTGCCAGCAGACAAGGCGCCGGGACAGGCAAGACTGAAGCTTTCTTT. Its protein is CASRQGAGTGKTEAFF. The full variable domain, in which reference TRBV5-6 and TRBJ1-1 provide the parts outside the CDR3, is DAGVTQSPTHLIKTRGQQVTLRCSPKSGHDTVSWYQQALGQGPQFIFQYYEEEERQRGNFPDRFSGHQFPNYSSELNVNALLLGDSALYLCASRQGAGTGKTEAFFGQGTRLTVV.

V usage is TRBV29-1 and J usage is TRBJ2-3; D is undetermined. The CDR3 is 13 residues long. The germline gives CDR1 SQVTM, CDR2 ANQGSEA. V was clipped by 6 bases and J by 1 base, with 11 bases between them. The CDR3 here is CSVRNSGTDTQYF. The DNA of the CDR3 is TGCAGCGTGAGAAACAGTGGCACAGATACGCAGTATTTT.